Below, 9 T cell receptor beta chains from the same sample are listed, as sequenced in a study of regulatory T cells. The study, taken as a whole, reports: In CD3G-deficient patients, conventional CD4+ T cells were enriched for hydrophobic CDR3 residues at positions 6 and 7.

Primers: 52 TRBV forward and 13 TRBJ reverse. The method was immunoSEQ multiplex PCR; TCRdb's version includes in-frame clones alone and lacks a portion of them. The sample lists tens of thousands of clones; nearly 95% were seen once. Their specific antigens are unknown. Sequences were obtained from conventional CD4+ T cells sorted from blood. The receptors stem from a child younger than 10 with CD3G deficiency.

The CDR3 DNA sequence: TGTGCCAGTAGTGTCCCAGGGGGGAAAGCTTTCTTT. Its protein product is CASSVPGGKAFF. The gene calls are TRBV19 and TRBJ1-1; 7 bases are a match to TRBD1. The germline V gene has CDR1 LNHDA and CDR2 SQIVND (reference sequence). Trimming removed 5 bases from V and 9 bases from J; junction bases left unmatched: 6. The CDR3 has 12 residues.

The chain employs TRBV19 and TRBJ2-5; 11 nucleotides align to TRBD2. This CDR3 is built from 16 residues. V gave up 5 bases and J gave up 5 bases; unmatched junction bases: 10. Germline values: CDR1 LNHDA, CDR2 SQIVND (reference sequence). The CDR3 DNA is TGTGCCAGTAGTCGACTAGCGGGATCCCGCCCGGAGACCCAGTACTTC. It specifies CASSRLAGSRPETQYF.

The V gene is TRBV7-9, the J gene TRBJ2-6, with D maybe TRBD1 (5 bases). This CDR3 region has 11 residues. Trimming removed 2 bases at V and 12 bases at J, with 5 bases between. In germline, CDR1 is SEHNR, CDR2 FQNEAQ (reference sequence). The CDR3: CASSLTGVLTF. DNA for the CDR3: TGTGCCAGCAGCTTAACAGGCGTCCTGACTTTC.

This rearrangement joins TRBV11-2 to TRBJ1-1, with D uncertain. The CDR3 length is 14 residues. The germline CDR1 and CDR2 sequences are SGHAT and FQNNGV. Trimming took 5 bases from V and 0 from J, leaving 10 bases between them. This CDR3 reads CASSTVGMNTEAFF. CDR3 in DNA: TGTGCCAGCAGCACCGTCGGCATGAACACTGAAGCTTTCTTT. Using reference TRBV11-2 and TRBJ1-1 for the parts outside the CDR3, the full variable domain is EAGVAQSPRYKIIEKRQSVAFWCNPISGHATLYWYQQILGQGPKLLIQFQNNGVVDDSQLPKDRFSAERLKGVDSTLKIQPAKLEDSAVYLCASSTVGMNTEAFFGQGTRLTVV.

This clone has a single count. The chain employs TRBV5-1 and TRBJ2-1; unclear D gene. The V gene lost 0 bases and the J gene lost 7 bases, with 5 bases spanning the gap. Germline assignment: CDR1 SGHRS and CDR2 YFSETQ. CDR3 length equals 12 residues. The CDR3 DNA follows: TGCGCCAGCAGCTTGGAGGGAAATGAGCAGTTCTTC. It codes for CASSLEGNEQFF.

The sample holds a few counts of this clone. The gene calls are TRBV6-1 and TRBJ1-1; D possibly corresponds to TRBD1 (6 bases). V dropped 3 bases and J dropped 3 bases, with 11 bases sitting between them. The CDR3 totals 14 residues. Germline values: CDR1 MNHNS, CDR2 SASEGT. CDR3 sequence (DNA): TGTGCCAGCAGTGATGCCTACAGGGACACTGAAGCTTTCTTT. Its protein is CASSDAYRDTEAFF.

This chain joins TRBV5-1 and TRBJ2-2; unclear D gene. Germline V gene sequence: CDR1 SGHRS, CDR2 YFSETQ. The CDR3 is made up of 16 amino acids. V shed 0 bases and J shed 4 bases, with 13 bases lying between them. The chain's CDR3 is CASSLGTPRRTGELFF. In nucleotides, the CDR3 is TGCGCCAGCAGCTTGGGGACGCCCCGGCGCACCGGGGAGCTGTTTTTT. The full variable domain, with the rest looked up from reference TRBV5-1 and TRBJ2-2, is KAGVTQTPRYLIKTRGQQVTLSCSPISGHRSVSWYQQTPGQGLQFLFEYFSETQRNKGNFPGRFSGRQFSNSRSEMNVSTLELGDSALYLCASSLGTPRRTGELFFGEGSRLTVL.

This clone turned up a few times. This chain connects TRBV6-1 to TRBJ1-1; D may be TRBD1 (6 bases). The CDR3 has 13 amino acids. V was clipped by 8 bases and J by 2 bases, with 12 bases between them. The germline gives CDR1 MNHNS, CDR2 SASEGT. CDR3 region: CASRGQPNTEAFF. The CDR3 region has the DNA TGTGCCAGCCGTGGACAGCCTAACACTGAAGCTTTCTTT.

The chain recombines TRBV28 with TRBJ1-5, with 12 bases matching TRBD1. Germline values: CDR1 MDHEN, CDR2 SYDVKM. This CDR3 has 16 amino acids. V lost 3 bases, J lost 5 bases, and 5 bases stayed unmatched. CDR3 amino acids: CASSLMGQGAYQPQHF. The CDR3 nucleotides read TGTGCCAGCAGTTTGATGGGACAGGGGGCCTATCAGCCCCAGCATTTT.